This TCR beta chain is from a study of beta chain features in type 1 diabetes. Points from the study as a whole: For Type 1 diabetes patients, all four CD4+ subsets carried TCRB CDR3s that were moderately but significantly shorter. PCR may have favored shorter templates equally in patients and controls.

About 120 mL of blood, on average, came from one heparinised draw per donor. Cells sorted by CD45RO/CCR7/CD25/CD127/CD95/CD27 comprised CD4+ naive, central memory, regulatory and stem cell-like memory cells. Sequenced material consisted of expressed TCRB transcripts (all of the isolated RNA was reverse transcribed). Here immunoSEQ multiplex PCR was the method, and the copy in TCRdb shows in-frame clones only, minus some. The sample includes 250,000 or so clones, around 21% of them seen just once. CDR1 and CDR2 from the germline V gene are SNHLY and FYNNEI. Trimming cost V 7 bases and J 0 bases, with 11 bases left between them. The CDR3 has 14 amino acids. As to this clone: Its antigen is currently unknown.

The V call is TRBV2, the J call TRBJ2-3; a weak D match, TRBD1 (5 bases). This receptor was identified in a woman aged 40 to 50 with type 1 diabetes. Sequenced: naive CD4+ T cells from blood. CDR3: CASTLDSSTDTQYF. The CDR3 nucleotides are TGTGCCAGCACCCTCGACAGTAGCACAGATACGCAGTATTTT.